This record covers a single T cell receptor beta chain. This sample is drawn from a study of monozygotic twins with inflammatory bowel disease. Generation of cDNA took place in eight separate reactions per sample. TCRdb reprocessed the 5' RACE reads, keeping one entry per CDR3 protein, no DNA. The repertoire shows about 450,000 distinct CDR3 sequences; the top ten hold about 2.3%. This CDR3 has 12 amino acids. Germline-derived CDR1 and CDR2 are SGDLS and YYNGEE. The chain employs TRBV9 and TRBJ2-3; the TCRdb D gene call, TRBD1, has no DNA to confirm it. Sequencing was carried out using blood. The TCR was taken from a human donor with ulcerative colitis or Crohn's disease, or a healthy co-twin of an affected twin (not recorded which). CDR3 in amino acids: CASSARGDTQYF.